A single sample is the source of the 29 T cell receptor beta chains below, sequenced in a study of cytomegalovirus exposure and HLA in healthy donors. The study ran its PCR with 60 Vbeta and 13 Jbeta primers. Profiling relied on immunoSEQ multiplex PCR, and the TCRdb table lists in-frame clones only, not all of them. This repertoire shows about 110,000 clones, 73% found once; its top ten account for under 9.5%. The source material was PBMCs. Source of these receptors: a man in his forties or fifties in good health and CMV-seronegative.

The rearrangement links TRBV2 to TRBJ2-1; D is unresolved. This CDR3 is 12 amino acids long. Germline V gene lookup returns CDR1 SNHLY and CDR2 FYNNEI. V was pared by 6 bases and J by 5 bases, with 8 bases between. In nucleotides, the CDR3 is TGTGCCAGCAGGACACCCAACAATGAGCAGTTCTTC. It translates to CASRTPNNEQFF.

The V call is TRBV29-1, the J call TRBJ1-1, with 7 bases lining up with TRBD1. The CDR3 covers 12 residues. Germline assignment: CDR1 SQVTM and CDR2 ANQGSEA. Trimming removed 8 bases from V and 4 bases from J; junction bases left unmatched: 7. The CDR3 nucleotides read TGCAGCACAGAACAGGGGAGCACTGAAGCTTTCTTT. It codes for CSTEQGSTEAFF.

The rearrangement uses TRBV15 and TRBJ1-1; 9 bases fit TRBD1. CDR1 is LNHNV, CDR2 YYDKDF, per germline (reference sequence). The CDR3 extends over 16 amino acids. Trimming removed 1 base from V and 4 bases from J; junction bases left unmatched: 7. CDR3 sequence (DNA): TGTGCCACCAGCAGAGTTCCGACAGGGGGGAGCACTGAAGCTTTCTTT. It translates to CATSRVPTGGSTEAFF.

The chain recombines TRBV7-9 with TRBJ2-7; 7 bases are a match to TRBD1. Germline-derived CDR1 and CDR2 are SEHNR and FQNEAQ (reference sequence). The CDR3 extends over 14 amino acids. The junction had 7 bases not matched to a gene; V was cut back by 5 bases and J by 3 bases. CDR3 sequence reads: CASSPTTGNYEQYF. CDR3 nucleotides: TGTGCCAGCAGCCCCACGACAGGGAACTACGAGCAGTACTTC. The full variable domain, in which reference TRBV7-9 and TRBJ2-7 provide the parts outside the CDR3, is DTGVSQNPRHKITKRGQNVTFRCDPISEHNRLYWYRQTLGQGPEFLTYFQNEAQLEKSRLLSDRFSAERPKGSFSTLEIQRTEQGDSAMYLCASSPTTGNYEQYFGPGTRLTVT.

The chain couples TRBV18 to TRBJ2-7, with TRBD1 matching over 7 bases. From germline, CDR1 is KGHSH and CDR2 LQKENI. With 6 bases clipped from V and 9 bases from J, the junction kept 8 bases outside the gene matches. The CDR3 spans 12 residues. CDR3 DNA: TGTGCCAGCTCCCCGCTTGGGACAGCGCAGTACTTC. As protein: CASSPLGTAQYF.

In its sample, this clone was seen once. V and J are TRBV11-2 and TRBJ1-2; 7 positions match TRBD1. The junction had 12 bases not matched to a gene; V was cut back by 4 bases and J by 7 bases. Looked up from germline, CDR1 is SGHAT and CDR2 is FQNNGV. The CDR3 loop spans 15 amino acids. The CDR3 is CASSSLSRTGRGYTF. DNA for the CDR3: TGTGCCAGCAGCTCCCTTAGCAGGACAGGTCGTGGCTACACCTTC.

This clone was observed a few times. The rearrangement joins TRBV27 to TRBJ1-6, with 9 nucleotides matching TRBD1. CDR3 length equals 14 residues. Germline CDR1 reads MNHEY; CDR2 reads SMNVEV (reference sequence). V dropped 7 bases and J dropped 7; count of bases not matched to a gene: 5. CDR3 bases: TGTGCCAGCACGACCGGGACAGGGAATTCACCCCTCCACTTT. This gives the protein CASTTGTGNSPLHF.

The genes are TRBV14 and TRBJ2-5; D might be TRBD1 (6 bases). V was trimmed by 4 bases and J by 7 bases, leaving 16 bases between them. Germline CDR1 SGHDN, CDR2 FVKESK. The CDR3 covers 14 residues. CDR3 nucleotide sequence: TGTGCCAGCAGCCGGCAGGGGCCCCGTGGGACCCAGTACTTC. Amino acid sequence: CASSRQGPRGTQYF.

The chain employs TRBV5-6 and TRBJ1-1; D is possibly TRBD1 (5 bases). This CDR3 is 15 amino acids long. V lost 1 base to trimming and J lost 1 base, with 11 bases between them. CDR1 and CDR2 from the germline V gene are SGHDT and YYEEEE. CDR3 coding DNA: TGTGCCAGCAGCTTGTTGCGGGGGTCGAACACTGAAGCTTTCTTT. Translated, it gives CASSLLRGSNTEAFF.

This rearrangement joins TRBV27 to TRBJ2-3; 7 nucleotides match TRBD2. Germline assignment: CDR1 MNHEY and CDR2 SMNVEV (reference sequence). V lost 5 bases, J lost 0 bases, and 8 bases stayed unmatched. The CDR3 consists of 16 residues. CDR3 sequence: CASSLRRAGSTDTQYF. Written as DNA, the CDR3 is TGTGCCAGCAGTCTCCGACGAGCGGGGAGCACAGATACGCAGTATTTT.

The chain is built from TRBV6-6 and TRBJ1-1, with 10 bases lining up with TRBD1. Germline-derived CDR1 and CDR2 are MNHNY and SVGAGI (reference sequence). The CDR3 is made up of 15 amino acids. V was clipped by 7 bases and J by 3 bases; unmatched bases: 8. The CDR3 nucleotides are TGTGCCAGCACCCGGACAGGGGGATTGCACACTGAAGCTTTCTTT. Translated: CASTRTGGLHTEAFF.

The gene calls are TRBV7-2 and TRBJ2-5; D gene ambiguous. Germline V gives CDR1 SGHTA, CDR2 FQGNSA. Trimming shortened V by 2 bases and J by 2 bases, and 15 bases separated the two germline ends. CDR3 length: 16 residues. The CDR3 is CASSLRSSLSQETQYF. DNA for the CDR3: TGTGCCAGCAGCTTAAGATCCTCACTATCACAAGAGACCCAGTACTTC. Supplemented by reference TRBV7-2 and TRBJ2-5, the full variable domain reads GAGVSQSPSNKVTEKGKDVELRCDPISGHTALYWYRQSLGQGLEFLIYFQGNSAPDKSGLPSDRFSAERTGGSVSTLTIQRTQQEDSAVYLCASSLRSSLSQETQYFGPGTRLLVL.

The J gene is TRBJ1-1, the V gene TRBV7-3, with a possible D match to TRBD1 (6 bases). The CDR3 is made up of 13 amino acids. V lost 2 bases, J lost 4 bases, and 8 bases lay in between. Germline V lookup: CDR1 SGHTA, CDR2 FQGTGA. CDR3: CASSLGGLTEAFF. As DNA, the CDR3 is TGTGCCAGCAGCTTAGGGGGCCTCACTGAAGCTTTCTTT.

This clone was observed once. CDR3 in amino acids: CASSVSSSSGRQTQYF. The CDR3, as DNA: TGTGCCAGCAGCGTAAGCTCGTCTAGCGGGAGGCAGACCCAGTACTTC. This chain joins TRBV9 and TRBJ2-5, with 11 bases that match TRBD2. The V and J ends lost 1 base and 6 bases, in that order; junction bases with no gene match: 8. The CDR3 totals 16 residues. Germline lookup yields CDR1 SGDLS and CDR2 YYNGEE.

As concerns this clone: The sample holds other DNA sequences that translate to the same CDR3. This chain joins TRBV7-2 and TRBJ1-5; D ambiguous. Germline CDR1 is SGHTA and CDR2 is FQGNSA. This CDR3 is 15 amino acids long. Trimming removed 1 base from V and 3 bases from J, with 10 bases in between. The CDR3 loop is CASSLVRGSNQPQHF. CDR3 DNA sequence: TGTGCCAGCAGCTTAGTCCGGGGATCCAATCAGCCCCAGCATTTT.

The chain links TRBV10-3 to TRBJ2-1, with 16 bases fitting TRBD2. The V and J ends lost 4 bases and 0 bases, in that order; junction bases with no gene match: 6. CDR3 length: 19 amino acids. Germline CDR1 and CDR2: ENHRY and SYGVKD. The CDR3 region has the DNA TGTGCCATCAGTGGGAAGGGACTAGCGGGGGGGGGCTCCTACAATGAGCAGTTCTTC. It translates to CAISGKGLAGGGSYNEQFF.

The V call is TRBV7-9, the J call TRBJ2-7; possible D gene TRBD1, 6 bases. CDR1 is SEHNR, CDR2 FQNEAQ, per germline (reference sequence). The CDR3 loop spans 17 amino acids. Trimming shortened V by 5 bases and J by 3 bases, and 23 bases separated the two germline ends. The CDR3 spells CASSRPTTRQENYEQYF. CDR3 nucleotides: TGTGCCAGCAGCCGCCCCACCACTAGACAGGAAAACTACGAGCAGTACTTC.

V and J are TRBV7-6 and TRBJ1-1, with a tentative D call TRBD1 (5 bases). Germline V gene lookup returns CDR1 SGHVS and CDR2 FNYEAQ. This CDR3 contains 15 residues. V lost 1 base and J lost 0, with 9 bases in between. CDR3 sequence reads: CASSLDPGMNTEAFF. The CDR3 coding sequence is TGTGCCAGCAGCTTAGATCCAGGGATGAACACTGAAGCTTTCTTT.

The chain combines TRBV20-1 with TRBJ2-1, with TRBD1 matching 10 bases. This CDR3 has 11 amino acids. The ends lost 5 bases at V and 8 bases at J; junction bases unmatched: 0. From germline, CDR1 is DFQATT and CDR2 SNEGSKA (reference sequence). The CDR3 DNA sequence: TGCAGTGCTGACAGGGGGCATGAGCAGTTCTTC. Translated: CSADRGHEQFF.

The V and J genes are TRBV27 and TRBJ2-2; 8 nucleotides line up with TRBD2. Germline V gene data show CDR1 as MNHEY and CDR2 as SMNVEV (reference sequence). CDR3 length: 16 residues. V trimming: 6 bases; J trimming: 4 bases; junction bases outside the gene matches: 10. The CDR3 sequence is CASRGSGDQITGELFF. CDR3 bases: TGTGCCAGCAGGGGTAGCGGGGATCAGATCACCGGGGAGCTGTTTTTT.

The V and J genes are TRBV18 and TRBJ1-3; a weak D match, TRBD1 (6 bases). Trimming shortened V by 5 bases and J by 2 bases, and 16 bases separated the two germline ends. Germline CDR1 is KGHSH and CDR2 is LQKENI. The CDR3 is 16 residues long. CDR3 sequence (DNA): TGTGCCAGCTCAAACGTCAACAGGGATGCTGGAAACACCATATATTTT. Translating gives CASSNVNRDAGNTIYF.

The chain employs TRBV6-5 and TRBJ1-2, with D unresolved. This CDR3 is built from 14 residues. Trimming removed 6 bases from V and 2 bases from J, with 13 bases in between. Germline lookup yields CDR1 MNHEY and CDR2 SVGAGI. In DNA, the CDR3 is TGTGCCAGCAGGTTAGATACGGGAAACTATGGCTACACCTTC. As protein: CASRLDTGNYGYTF.

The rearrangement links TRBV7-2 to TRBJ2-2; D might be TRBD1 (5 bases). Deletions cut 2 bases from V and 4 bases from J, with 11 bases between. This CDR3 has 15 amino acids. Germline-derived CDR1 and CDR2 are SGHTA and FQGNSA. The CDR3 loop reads CASSLTAGSTGELFF. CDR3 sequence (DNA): TGTGCCAGCAGCTTAACGGCAGGGTCCACCGGGGAGCTGTTTTTT.

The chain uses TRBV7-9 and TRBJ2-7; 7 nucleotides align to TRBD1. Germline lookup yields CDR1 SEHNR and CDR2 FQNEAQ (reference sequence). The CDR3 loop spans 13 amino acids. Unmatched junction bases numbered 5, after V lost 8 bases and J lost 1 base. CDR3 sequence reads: CASRDSSSYEQYF. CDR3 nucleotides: TGTGCCAGCCGGGACAGTTCATCCTACGAGCAGTACTTC.

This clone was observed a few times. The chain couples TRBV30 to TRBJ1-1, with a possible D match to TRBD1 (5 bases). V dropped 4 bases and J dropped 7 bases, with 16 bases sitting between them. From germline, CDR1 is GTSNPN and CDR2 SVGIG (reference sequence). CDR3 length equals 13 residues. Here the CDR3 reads CAWTSNRFGEAFF. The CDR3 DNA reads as TGTGCCTGGACCTCAAACAGGTTTGGTGAAGCTTTCTTT. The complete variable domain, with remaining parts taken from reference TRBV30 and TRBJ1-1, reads SQTIHQWPATLVQPVGSPLSLECTVEGTSNPNLYWYRQAAGRGLQLLFYSVGIGQISSEVPQNLSASRPQDRQFILSSKKLLLSDSGFYLCAWTSNRFGEAFFGQGTRLTVV.

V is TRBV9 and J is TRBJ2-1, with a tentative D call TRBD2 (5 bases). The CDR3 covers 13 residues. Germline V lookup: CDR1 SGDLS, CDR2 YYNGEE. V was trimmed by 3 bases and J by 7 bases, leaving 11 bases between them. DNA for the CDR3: TGTGCCAGCAGCGCCGGACTTGGGAATGAGCAGTTCTTC. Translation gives CASSAGLGNEQFF. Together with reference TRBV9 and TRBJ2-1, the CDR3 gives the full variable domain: DSGVTQTPKHLITATGQRVTLRCSPRSGDLSVYWYQQSLDQGLQFLIQYYNGEERAKGNILERFSAQQFPDLHSELNLSSLELGDSALYFCASSAGLGNEQFFGPGTRLTVL.

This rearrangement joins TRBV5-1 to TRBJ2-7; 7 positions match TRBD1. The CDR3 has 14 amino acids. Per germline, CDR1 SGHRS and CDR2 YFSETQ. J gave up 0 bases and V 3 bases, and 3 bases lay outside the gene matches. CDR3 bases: TGCGCCAGCAGCTGGGGACAGAACTCCTACGAGCAGTACTTC. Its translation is CASSWGQNSYEQYF.

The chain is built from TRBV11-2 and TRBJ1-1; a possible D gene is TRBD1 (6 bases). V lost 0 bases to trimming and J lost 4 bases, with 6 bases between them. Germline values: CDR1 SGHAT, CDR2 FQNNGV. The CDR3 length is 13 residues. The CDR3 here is CASSLDRGTEAFF. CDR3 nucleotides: TGTGCCAGCAGCTTAGACAGGGGCACTGAAGCTTTCTTT.

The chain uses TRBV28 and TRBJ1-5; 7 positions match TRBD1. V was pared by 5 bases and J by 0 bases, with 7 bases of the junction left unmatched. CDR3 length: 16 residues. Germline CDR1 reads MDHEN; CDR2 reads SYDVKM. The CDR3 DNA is TGTGCCAGCAGTGTTCGGGACAGTTATAGCAATCAGCCCCAGCATTTT. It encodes CASSVRDSYSNQPQHF.